This T cell receptor (beta chain) originates from a study of shared clonotypes between healthy human individuals. The V end lost 0 bases, the J end lost 1 base, and 8 bases lay between the germline ends. This CDR3 region has 14 residues. From germline, CDR1 is SGDLS and CDR2 YYNGEE. Produced via immunoSEQ multiplex PCR; TCRdb's table is partial and in-frame only. The table has roughly 1 million clones, around 76% seen once. In regard to this clone: Other DNA sequences in this specimen translate into the identical CDR3.

Sequences were obtained from memory CD4+ T cells sorted from blood. The subset denotes: CD45RA-negative fraction. The sequence came from a young man in good health. The rearrangement joins TRBV9 to TRBJ2-7; no firm D call. CDR3 nucleotides: TGTGCCAGCAGCGTAGGTGCCCAGTCCTACGAGCAGTACTTC. Amino acid sequence: CASSVGAQSYEQYF.